What follows are 30 T cell receptor beta chains derived from one specimen sequenced in a study of blood T cell repertoires in COVID-19. Sequenced by immunoSEQ multiplex PCR; TCRdb stores in-frame clones only, minus some. The sample carries some 350,000 clones, more than 85% recorded once. The sample was PBMCs or T cells enriched from blood (not recorded which). Receptor source: a woman aged 30 to 39 who had recovered from COVID-19.

This rearrangement joins TRBV6-5 to TRBJ1-4; 7 nucleotides line up with TRBD1. V trimming: 7 bases; J trimming: 8 bases; junction bases outside the gene matches: 10. The CDR3 is made up of 14 amino acids. Germline lookup yields CDR1 MNHEY and CDR2 SVGAGI. In nucleotides, the CDR3 is TGTGCCAGCACCCCGACAGGGAATAGAGAAAAACTGTTTTTT. It translates to CASTPTGNREKLFF.

The chain uses TRBV5-1 and TRBJ2-1; 10 bases line up with TRBD2. V lost 2 bases to trimming and J lost 6 bases; unmatched junction nucleotides: 2. Germline V CDR1 and CDR2: SGHRS, YFSETQ. The CDR3 contains 14 residues. The CDR3 bases are TGCGCCAGCAGCTTAGCGGGAGGGGTCAATGAGCAGTTCTTC. Amino acid sequence: CASSLAGGVNEQFF.

V usage is TRBV27 and J usage is TRBJ1-4; D is perhaps TRBD1 (5 bases). Deletions cut 4 bases from V and 7 bases from J, with 13 bases between. Germline CDR1 is MNHEY and CDR2 is SMNVEV (reference sequence). The CDR3 has 14 residues. The CDR3 DNA is TGTGCCAGCAGTTCGTCGGGGGGTGGTGAAAAACTGTTTTTT. Encoded protein: CASSSSGGGEKLFF.

The V and J genes are TRBV7-2 and TRBJ1-5; 8 positions agree with TRBD1. There are 12 residues in the CDR3. The V gene's germline CDR1 is SGHTA and CDR2 FQGNSA. V gave up 5 bases and J gave up 6 bases; unmatched junction bases: 0. The CDR3 region is CASSTGGQPQHF. The CDR3 coding sequence is TGTGCCAGCAGCACAGGGGGTCAGCCCCAGCATTTT.

The CDR3 spells CASAEELVYEQYF. Here the CDR3 DNA reads TGTGCCAGCGCAGAGGAACTAGTATACGAGCAGTACTTC. The J gene is TRBJ2-7, the V gene TRBV6-5; the D gene is possibly TRBD2 (5 bases). V lost 8 bases, J lost 4 bases, and 15 bases lay in between. The CDR3 is 13 amino acids. Germline loops: CDR1 MNHEY, CDR2 SVGAGI.

Comments on this clone: The sample has other DNA sequences that encode this CDR3 too. This sequence joins TRBV28 and TRBJ1-2; D gene uncertain. Germline loops: CDR1 MDHEN, CDR2 SYDVKM. CDR3 size: 13 residues. The germline V and J ends were trimmed by 6 bases and 2 bases, with 10 bases remaining between them. The CDR3, as DNA: TGTGCCAGCAGCCCCACGGGGAACTATGGCTACACCTTC. The encoded protein is CASSPTGNYGYTF.

This clone appeared a few times. The chain couples TRBV2 to TRBJ1-2; 8 positions agree with TRBD1. The V gene's germline CDR1 is SNHLY and CDR2 FYNNEI. After removal of 1 base from V and 4 bases from J, the junction contained 2 bases not matched to a gene. The CDR3 spans 14 residues. The CDR3, as DNA: TGTGCCAGCAGTGAAGACGGACAGGGCTATGGCTACACCTTC. Translation gives CASSEDGQGYGYTF.

V is TRBV7-2 and J is TRBJ2-5; D might be TRBD2 (5 bases). CDR3 length equals 13 residues. Germline CDR1 and CDR2: SGHTA and FQGNSA. Between the trimmed V and J ends, which lost 4 bases and 0 bases, there was a span of 6 bases. Written as DNA, the CDR3 is TGTGCCAGCAGCTCCGGGGACCAAGAGACCCAGTACTTC. Residues: CASSSGDQETQYF.

V gene TRBV5-1 combines with J gene TRBJ1-1, with a weak D call TRBD1 (5 bases). Germline V gene data show CDR1 as SGHRS and CDR2 as YFSETQ. This CDR3 spans 14 amino acids. The V end was cut by 4 bases, the J end by 8 bases, with 18 bases between. The chain's CDR3 is CASSGGDPFPEAFF. In nucleotides, the CDR3 is TGCGCCAGCAGCGGAGGGGACCCATTCCCCGAAGCTTTCTTT.

The rearrangement links TRBV21-1 to TRBJ2-1; the table's D call, TRBD2, was not checked against the DNA. TRBV21-1 is flagged as a pseudogene. CDR3 length: 21 amino acids. The CDR3 DNA is TGTGCCAGCAGCAAAGTGGTATTGACTAGCGGGAGGTCCAGCTCCTACAATGAGCAGTTCTTC. Translating gives CASSKVVLTSGRSSSYNEQFF.

The chain joins TRBV29-1 to TRBJ2-6, with 10 bases matching TRBD1. The CDR3 runs 16 residues. Germline CDR1 and CDR2: SQVTM and ANQGSEA. The trim removed 4 bases at V and 4 bases at J, leaving 7 bases unmatched. CDR3 sequence reads: CSVGSGQGYGANVLTF. In DNA form, the CDR3 reads TGCAGCGTTGGGTCGGGACAGGGGTACGGGGCCAACGTCCTGACTTTC.

CDR3 bases: TGTGCCAGCAGCCTTAGCGGGATGAACCCCCGCTATGAGCAGTTCTTC. As protein: CASSLSGMNPRYEQFF. V is TRBV5-4 and J is TRBJ2-1; 8 bases agree with TRBD2. The germline gives CDR1 SGHNT, CDR2 YYREEE (reference sequence). Unmatched junction bases numbered 14, after V lost 4 bases and J lost 8 bases. The CDR3 extends over 16 amino acids.

About this clone itself: The identical CDR3 is also encoded by other nucleotide sequences in the sample. This chain connects TRBV27 to TRBJ2-7, with TRBD2 matching 13 bases. This CDR3 is 14 amino acids long. In germline, CDR1 is MNHEY, CDR2 SMNVEV (reference sequence). V shed 4 bases and J 4 bases; nucleotides not matched to a gene: 1. CDR3 loop: CASSSLAGGYEQYF. In DNA, the CDR3 is TGTGCCAGCAGTTCACTAGCGGGAGGGTACGAGCAGTACTTC.

The chain joins TRBV25-1 to TRBJ1-4, with TRBD1 matching 8 bases. Germline V gene sequence: CDR1 MGHDK, CDR2 SYGVNS. The length of the CDR3 is 13 residues. V gave up 4 bases and J gave up 8 bases; unmatched junction bases: 3. The CDR3: CASSVTGVEKLFF. The CDR3, as DNA: TGTGCCAGCAGTGTGACAGGGGTGGAAAAACTGTTTTTT.

The gene calls are TRBV5-5 and TRBJ2-7; 8 bases line up with TRBD1. Trimming took 4 bases from V and 2 from J; bases not matched to a gene: 5. The germline V gene has CDR1 SGHKS and CDR2 YYEKEE (reference sequence). The CDR3 spans 14 residues. The CDR3 coding sequence is TGTGCCAGCAGCCACACAGGGGGTGCCTACGAGCAGTACTTC. Encoded protein: CASSHTGGAYEQYF.

This clone was detected only a few times. The chain employs TRBV7-9 and TRBJ2-3, with D possibly matching TRBD2 (6 bases). Germline CDR1 reads SEHNR; CDR2 reads FQNEAQ (reference sequence). Between the trimmed V and J ends, which lost 6 bases and 6 bases, there was a span of 19 bases. The CDR3 spans 15 residues. CDR3 region: CASRGTPTPSDTQYF. CDR3 nucleotides: TGTGCCAGCAGGGGGACTCCGACCCCATCCGATACGCAGTATTTT.

The chain links TRBV7-5 to TRBJ1-5. TRBV7-5 is a listed pseudogene. CDR3 length equals 14 residues. The CDR3 spells CARGPWADSEPQHF. CDR3 nucleotides: TGTGCCAGAGGCCCCTGGGCGGACTCAGAGCCCCAGCATTTT.

This chain links TRBV7-2 with TRBJ2-2; D not certain. The germline V gene encodes CDR1 SGHTA and CDR2 FQGNSA. The CDR3 contains 12 residues. Deletions cut 5 bases from V and 8 bases from J, with 9 bases between. CDR3 bases: TGTGCCAGCAGCCAGGATTTGGGGGAGCTGTTTTTT. This encodes CASSQDLGELFF.

This chain connects TRBV9 to TRBJ2-3; 9 positions match TRBD2. There are 16 residues in the CDR3. Looked up from germline, CDR1 is SGDLS and CDR2 is YYNGEE. Trimming took 0 bases from V and 3 from J; bases not matched to a gene: 5. In DNA form, the CDR3 reads TGTGCCAGCAGCGTAGTTCCTAGCGGGATAACAGATACGCAGTATTTT. This translates into CASSVVPSGITDTQYF.

The CDR3 bases are TGTGCCAGCAGACAAATTAACACCGGGGAGCTGTTTTTT. This codes for CASRQINTGELFF. This rearrangement joins TRBV5-6 to TRBJ2-2; D not resolved. CDR1 is SGHDT, CDR2 YYEEEE, per germline. V lost 5 bases, J lost 2 bases, and 7 bases lay in between. The CDR3 length is 13 residues.

This chain connects TRBV18 to TRBJ1-2; TRBD1 might be the D (5 bases). This CDR3 has 13 amino acids. V was cut by 2 bases and J by 4 bases, with 8 bases left in between. Germline V CDR1 and CDR2: KGHSH, LQKENI. DNA for the CDR3: TGTGCCAGCTCACCAAGCGGGGCCTATGGCTACACCTTC. Translated, it gives CASSPSGAYGYTF.

The V gene is TRBV5-6, the J gene TRBJ2-7; TRBD2 is a possible D gene (7 bases). This CDR3 has 15 residues. Germline values: CDR1 SGHDT, CDR2 YYEEEE. V lost 4 bases, J lost 2 bases, and 16 bases lay in between. The CDR3 bases are TGTGCCAGCAGCCAGTATTTGCGGGGGCCCTACGAGCAGTACTTC. Translating gives CASSQYLRGPYEQYF. The full variable domain, in which reference TRBV5-6 and TRBJ2-7 provide the parts outside the CDR3, is DAGVTQSPTHLIKTRGQQVTLRCSPKSGHDTVSWYQQALGQGPQFIFQYYEEEERQRGNFPDRFSGHQFPNYSSELNVNALLLGDSALYLCASSQYLRGPYEQYFGPGTRLTVT.

CDR3 in DNA: TGTGCCAGCAGCCAAAGGAGAAATGGTGAGCAGTTCTTC. The encoded protein is CASSQRRNGEQFF. This chain links TRBV12-3 or TRBV12-4 with TRBJ2-1; D call uncertain. V lost 6 bases and J 9 bases, leaving 15 bases between the germline ends. This CDR3 contains 13 residues.

J is TRBJ1-5 and V is TRBV5-5, with TRBD1 identical over 9 bases. Germline CDR1 is SGHKS and CDR2 is YYEKEE (reference sequence). This CDR3 is built from 16 residues. The V segment lost 4 bases and the J segment 2 bases; nucleotides outside the gene matches: 7. The CDR3, as DNA: TGTGCCAGCAGCCCGGGACAGGGTGGAGGCAATCAGCCCCAGCATTTT. It yields the protein CASSPGQGGGNQPQHF. Full variable domain (missing parts from reference TRBV5-5 and TRBJ1-5): DAGVTQSPTHLIKTRGQQVTLRCSPISGHKSVSWYQQVLGQGPQFIFQYYEKEERGRGNFPDRFSARQFPNYSSELNVNALLLGDSALYLCASSPGQGGGNQPQHFGDGTRLSIL.

This clone has a single count. V usage is TRBV19 and J usage is TRBJ2-1; TRBD2 agrees at 8 bases. CDR1 and CDR2 (germline): LNHDA, SQIVND (reference sequence). J gave up 3 bases and V 5 bases, and 12 bases lay outside the gene matches. CDR3 size: 17 residues. CDR3 nucleotide sequence: TGTGCCAGTAGTCCCGGAGGAAGCGGGGGACTCTACAATGAGCAGTTCTTC. It yields the protein CASSPGGSGGLYNEQFF.

The chain joins TRBV19 to TRBJ2-7; 9 nucleotides agree with TRBD2. The V gene end was trimmed by 4 bases and the J gene end by 2 bases; junction bases not matched to a gene: 6. The CDR3 length is 15 residues. CDR1 is LNHDA, CDR2 SQIVND, per germline (reference sequence). CDR3 residues: CASSKGLAIAYEQYF. CDR3 in DNA: TGTGCCAGTAGTAAAGGACTAGCGATCGCCTACGAGCAGTACTTC.

This rearrangement joins TRBV5-8 to TRBJ1-2; TRBD1 might be the D (6 bases). CDR3 length equals 16 residues. CDR1 and CDR2 (germline): SGHTS, YDEGEE. V shed 1 base and J shed 5 bases, with 18 bases lying between them. The CDR3: CASSLLSWGRGYGYTF. The CDR3 DNA reads as TGTGCCAGCAGCTTGTTATCTTGGGGGCGCGGGTATGGCTACACCTTC.

This clone was detected a few times. The genes are TRBV5-1 and TRBJ2-3; 9 bases are shared with TRBD1. From germline, CDR1 is SGHRS and CDR2 YFSETQ. The CDR3 contains 15 residues. J was trimmed by 0 bases and V by 4 bases; bases with no gene match: 3. CDR3 nucleotides: TGCGCCAGCAGCGGGACAGGGACTAGCACAGATACGCAGTATTTT. Protein sequence: CASSGTGTSTDTQYF.

The J gene is TRBJ2-3, the V gene TRBV3-1 (or the pseudogene TRBV3-2); tentative D call: TRBD1 (5 bases). The CDR3 is made up of 16 amino acids. V was cut by 0 bases and J by 3 bases, with 13 bases left in between. Germline V lookup: CDR1 LGHDT, CDR2 YNNKEL (reference sequence). In nucleotides, the CDR3 is TGTGCCAGCAGCCAAGAATTAGCAGGGCGGACAGATACGCAGTATTTT. Translation: CASSQELAGRTDTQYF.

This clone was seen more than once but under ten times. The rearrangement links TRBV19 to TRBJ2-7, with 10 bases fitting TRBD2. The CDR3 loop spans 16 amino acids. The V gene end was trimmed by 5 bases and the J gene end by 2 bases; junction bases not matched to a gene: 9. Germline values: CDR1 LNHDA, CDR2 SQIVND (reference sequence). The CDR3 nucleotides are TGTGCCAGTAGTCTAAGACTAGCGGGCCCGGCCTACGAGCAGTACTTC. Translation gives CASSLRLAGPAYEQYF.